The clone carrying this T cell receptor beta chain was found a few times. The antigen remains unidentified. These data belong to a study of T cells in Graves' hyperthyroidism and ophthalmopathy. Study-level results: Before onset, ophthalmopathy was predicted by the model a median around 6.2 months earlier. Most clonotypes that expanded in the thyroid above 0.001 also showed up in blood. By a 13 V-J model, ophthalmopathy was set apart from stable hyperthyroidism.

Criteria for exclusion of patients were uncontrolled infection, other autoimmune disease, pregnancy or lactation. The germline V and J ends were trimmed by 0 bases and 2 bases, with 11 bases remaining between them. Per the germline V gene, CDR1 is DFQATT and CDR2 is SNEGSKA (reference sequence). The CDR3 loop spans 14 amino acids. Authors of the study amplified TCR beta CDR3 regions from RNA transcripts. HTBI primers drove first-round RT-PCR of the TCR CDR3. TCRdb ran MiXCR on the multiplex PCR reads and lists one entry per CDR3 protein. The sample lists around 290,000 distinct CDR3 sequences; around 15% were seen once.

The source is a woman aged 55-69 years with Graves' ophthalmopathy. The chain carries TRBV20-1 and TRBJ2-7, with D unclear. The sample consisted of blood. The CDR3 sequence: CSARDFRDTYEQYF. In DNA form, the CDR3 reads TGCAGTGCTAGAGATTTTCGCGATACCTACGAGCAGTACTTC.